The clone carrying this T cell receptor (beta chain) was picked up many times. As yet, its antigen is unknown. This record belongs to a study of beta chain bispecific antibodies for T cell cancers. Study-wide points: In these mixed samples, most targeted TRBV reads derived from the leukemia cell line.

Either OKT3 anti-CD3 antibody or CD3/CD28 beads expanded T cells from blood mononuclear cells over roughly three days. Libraries carried unique molecular identifiers used for clonotype counts. MiXCR, applied by TCRdb to the 5' RACE reads, yields one record per CDR3 protein. Of tens of thousands of distinct CDR3 sequences listed, about 2.7% are singletons. V dropped 10 bases and J dropped 4 bases, with 13 bases sitting between them. The CDR3 runs 12 residues. Germline values: CDR1 SNHLY, CDR2 FYNNEI. The receptor comes from a human donor in good health. Some clones in this sample may be carry-over from other donors' samples. What was sequenced was healthy donor T cells cultured with leukemia cells. This chain joins TRBV2 and TRBJ1-2; no definite D call. This chain's CDR3 is CATISFSYGYTF. DNA for the CDR3: TGTGCCACCATCAGTTTTAGCTATGGCTACACCTTC.